Following are 2 T cell receptor beta chains from one sample sequenced in a study of blood T cells in healthy people across ages. Using a J-beta primer mix together with a sample-barcoded 5' primer, a second PCR was run for about 6 to 11 cycles. TCRdb reanalysed the 5' RACE reads using MiXCR and keeps one entry per CDR3 protein. The table lists about a million distinct CDR3 sequences, 40% to 60% of them singletons. The source material was blood. The receptors were sampled from a man aged 25-45 years in good health.

This chain connects TRBV10-3 to TRBJ2-7, with D unresolved. The V gene lost 3 bases and the J gene lost 6 bases, with 9 bases spanning the gap. CDR1 ENHRY and CDR2 SYGVKD come from the germline V gene. There are 12 residues in the CDR3. The CDR3 sequence is CAISEGFREQYF. CDR3 sequence (DNA): TGTGCCATCAGTGAAGGGTTCCGCGAGCAGTACTTC.

This clonotype was detected once. The rearrangement joins TRBV20-1 to TRBJ2-5; perhaps D is TRBD1 or TRBD2 (5 bases each). The CDR3 extends over 13 amino acids. V lost 4 bases and J 5 bases, leaving 14 bases between the germline ends. Germline values: CDR1 DFQATT, CDR2 SNEGSKA (reference sequence). The CDR3 here is CSAMSRGLETQYF. The CDR3, as DNA: TGCAGTGCTATGTCGAGGGGTTTGGAGACCCAGTACTTC.